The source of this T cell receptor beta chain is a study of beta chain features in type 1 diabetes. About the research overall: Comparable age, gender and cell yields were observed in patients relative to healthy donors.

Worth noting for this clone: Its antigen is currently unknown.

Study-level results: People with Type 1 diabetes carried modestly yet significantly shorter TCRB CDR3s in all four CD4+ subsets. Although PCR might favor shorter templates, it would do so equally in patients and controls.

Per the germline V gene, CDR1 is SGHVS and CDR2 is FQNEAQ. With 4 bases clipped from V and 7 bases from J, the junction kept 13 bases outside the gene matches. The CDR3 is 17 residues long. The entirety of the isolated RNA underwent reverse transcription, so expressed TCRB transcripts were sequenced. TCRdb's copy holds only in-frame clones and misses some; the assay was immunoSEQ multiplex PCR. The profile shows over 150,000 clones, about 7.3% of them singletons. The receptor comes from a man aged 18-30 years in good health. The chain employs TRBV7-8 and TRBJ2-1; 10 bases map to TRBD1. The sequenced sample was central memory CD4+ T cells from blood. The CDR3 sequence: CASSSLPDRGLGNEQFF. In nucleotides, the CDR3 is TGTGCCAGCAGCTCATTACCAGACAGGGGGCTGGGGAATGAGCAGTTCTTC.